The 25 T cell receptor beta chains in this list originate from one sample, sequenced in a study of post-analysis software for immune sequencing data. Study-level findings and limits: Among about 5 TRBV segments more frequent in patients than controls were TRBV5-6, TRBV5-1 and TRBV20-1.

These TCRs' antigens remain unknown. Unique molecular identifiers had been added to the TCR beta cDNA libraries. MiXCR was run by TCRdb on the PCR reads, yielding one entry per CDR3 protein. Found here are around 440,000 distinct CDR3 sequences, nearly 45% of them singletons; the top ten hold over 10%. The sample comprised blood. The receptors shown here come from a girl between 10 and 17 years old with multiple sclerosis.

The chain joins TRBV4-2 to TRBJ2-5; TRBD1 might be the D (6 bases). V lost 1 base, J lost 5 bases, and 11 bases lay in between. CDR3 length equals 14 residues. The germline CDR1 and CDR2 sequences are LGHNA and YNFKEQ. In DNA, the CDR3 is TGTGCCAGCAGCCAAGGGGCAGGGGTGGAGACCCAGTACTTC. This translates into CASSQGAGVETQYF.

This chain uses TRBV28 with TRBJ2-1, with unresolved D. Germline V gene data show CDR1 as MDHEN and CDR2 as SYDVKM. Trimming stripped 1 base from V and 9 bases from J, with 7 bases between. CDR3 size: 12 residues. The CDR3 protein is CASSLLVTEQFF. The CDR3 DNA reads as TGTGCCAGCAGTTTATTAGTAACTGAGCAGTTCTTC.

This rearrangement joins TRBV5-6 to TRBJ2-2; 9 nucleotides line up with TRBD1. The CDR3 loop spans 16 amino acids. The germline CDR1 and CDR2 sequences are SGHDT and YYEEEE. V dropped 4 bases and J dropped 1; count of bases not matched to a gene: 5. The CDR3 reads CASSPQGQGNTGELFF. The CDR3, as DNA: TGTGCCAGCAGCCCGCAGGGACAGGGGAACACCGGGGAGCTGTTTTTT.

V usage is TRBV12-3 or TRBV12-4 and J usage is TRBJ2-1; D is undetermined. This CDR3 comprises 12 residues. Trimming left V 5 bases short and J 8 bases short, with 10 bases between. CDR3 nucleotides: TGTGCCAGCAGTCTAGGTATCCATGAGCAGTTCTTC. This encodes CASSLGIHEQFF.

This clonotype was recorded a few times. The chain combines TRBV20-1 with TRBJ2-3; D is ambiguous. The germline V and J ends were trimmed by 0 bases and 10 bases, with 8 bases remaining between them. The germline gives CDR1 DFQATT, CDR2 SNEGSKA (reference sequence). This CDR3 contains 11 residues. CDR3 DNA: TGCAGTGCTAGAGAGGTAGAAGCGCAGTATTTT. Encoded protein: CSAREVEAQYF.

This clonotype showed up just a few times. This chain links TRBV4-1 with TRBJ2-1; 9 nucleotides agree with TRBD2. CDR1 MGHRA and CDR2 YSYEKL come from the germline V gene. V was pared by 0 bases and J by 5 bases, with 5 bases of the junction left unmatched. The CDR3 has 16 residues. The CDR3 loop is CASSQERLAVHNEQFF. The CDR3 bases are TGCGCCAGCAGCCAAGAGAGACTAGCGGTTCACAATGAGCAGTTCTTC.

V is TRBV4-3 and J is TRBJ2-1; 10 nucleotides match TRBD2. This CDR3 comprises 17 residues. The V and J ends lost 3 bases and 3 bases, in that order; junction bases with no gene match: 8. Germline lookup yields CDR1 LGHNA and CDR2 YSLEER. The CDR3 loop reads CASSQESGRADYNEQFF. The CDR3 DNA sequence: TGCGCCAGCAGCCAGGAGAGCGGGAGGGCCGACTACAATGAGCAGTTCTTC.

There are a few counts of this clonotype. The V and J genes are TRBV6-5 and TRBJ1-1, with D possibly being TRBD1 (5 bases). The CDR3 has 13 residues. V was trimmed by 8 bases and J by 1 base, leaving 11 bases between them. Germline V CDR1 and CDR2: MNHEY, SVGAGI. In nucleotides, the CDR3 is TGTGCCAGCGGGGCCGGGAAGAACACTGAAGCTTTCTTT. This sequence encodes CASGAGKNTEAFF.

The CDR3 DNA sequence: TGTGCCAGCAGCAACACAGGGAGGACTTCACCCCTCCACTTT. It yields the protein CASSNTGRTSPLHF. The rearrangement uses TRBV6-5 and TRBJ1-6; D possibly corresponds to TRBD1 (6 bases). This CDR3 region has 14 residues. Germline V gene data show CDR1 as MNHEY and CDR2 as SVGAGI. Trimming took off 6 bases at V and 9 bases at J, with 15 bases between the two ends.

V usage is TRBV6-5 and J usage is TRBJ2-1; D possibly corresponds to TRBD1 (5 bases). Looked up from germline, CDR1 is MNHEY and CDR2 is SVGAGI. V lost 5 bases and J 6 bases, leaving 20 bases between the germline ends. The length of the CDR3 is 16 residues. CDR3 nucleotides: TGTGCCAGCAGTCGCGCTCCAGGGCCCCAGACCAATGAGCAGTTCTTC. Protein: CASSRAPGPQTNEQFF.

J is TRBJ2-3 and V is TRBV28; D call uncertain. From germline, CDR1 is MDHEN and CDR2 SYDVKM. V was pared by 6 bases and J by 3 bases, with 10 bases between. The CDR3 runs to 13 residues. The DNA for the CDR3 is TGTGCCAGCAGCACTGGGTTAACAGATACGCAGTATTTT. Protein: CASSTGLTDTQYF.

Worth noting for this clonotype: At one end, the junction sequence differs from germline, possibly due to a read error. The chain is built from TRBV20-1 and TRBJ2-5; 9 bases match TRBD2. The CDR3 covers 13 residues. Germline V gene data show CDR1 as DFQATT and CDR2 as SNEGSKA (reference sequence). The CDR3 sequence: CSANSGSQEAQYF. The CDR3 nucleotides are TGCAGTGCTAATAGCGGGAGCCAAGAGGCCCAGTACTTC.

This clonotype was seen only once. The chain employs TRBV20-1 and TRBJ2-7; the match to TRBD1 covers 8 bases. The CDR3 runs 15 residues. V shed 2 bases and J 4 bases; nucleotides not matched to a gene: 10. The germline V gene encodes CDR1 DFQATT and CDR2 SNEGSKA (reference sequence). This CDR3 is CSARFRDRSIYEQYF. DNA for the CDR3: TGCAGTGCTAGATTCCGGGACAGGTCTATTTACGAGCAGTACTTC.

The CDR3 DNA sequence: TGTGCCAGCAGCTCTTCCGGTGTAGCCACGTATACGCAGTATTTT. This gives the protein CASSSSGVATYTQYF. The rearrangement links TRBV7-2 to TRBJ2-3; D not certain. Germline-derived CDR1 and CDR2 are SGHTA and FQGNSA. The CDR3 runs to 15 residues. Trimming left V 4 bases short and J 7 bases short, with 18 bases between.

This clonotype came up once. The rearrangement uses TRBV7-6 and TRBJ2-1, with D possibly TRBD2 on 6 matching bases. The CDR3 consists of 16 residues. Germline V gene sequence: CDR1 SGHVS, CDR2 FNYEAQ. Trimming removed 5 bases from V and 5 bases from J, with 19 bases in between. CDR3 loop: CASSASPGAPNNEQFF. CDR3 DNA sequence: TGTGCCAGCAGCGCGTCGCCGGGAGCCCCTAACAATGAGCAGTTCTTC.

The chain combines TRBV5-1 with TRBJ2-7; TRBD1 aligns across 10 bases. The germline CDR1 and CDR2 sequences are SGHRS and YFSETQ. This CDR3 is built from 17 residues. Trimming took 2 bases from V and 1 from J; bases not matched to a gene: 9. In DNA form, the CDR3 reads TGCGCCAGCAGCTTCTCCAGCCGGGACAGGGGTTCCTACGAGCAGTACTTC. Protein: CASSFSSRDRGSYEQYF.

The chain carries TRBV20-1 and TRBJ2-7; D is possibly TRBD1 (5 bases). The length of the CDR3 is 12 residues. V was shortened by 4 bases and J by 5 bases, with 12 bases between the two germline ends. Germline V lookup: CDR1 DFQATT, CDR2 SNEGSKA (reference sequence). CDR3 sequence: CSAIDSSDEQYF. DNA of the CDR3: TGCAGTGCTATCGACAGTTCCGACGAGCAGTACTTC.

The V gene is TRBV5-1, the J gene TRBJ1-1; D call uncertain. The germline CDR1 and CDR2 sequences are SGHRS and YFSETQ. The V and J ends lost 0 bases and 3 bases respectively, with 9 bases between them. The CDR3 covers 14 residues. The CDR3 spells CASSLEVKDTEAFF. The CDR3, as DNA: TGCGCCAGCAGCTTGGAGGTTAAGGACACTGAAGCTTTCTTT.

CDR3 DNA sequence: TGCAGTGCTAGAGGTCGCAGGACTACTGAAGCTTTCTTT. Translated, it gives CSARGRRTTEAFF. The rearrangement links TRBV20-1 to TRBJ1-1; no clear D. The CDR3 loop spans 13 amino acids. CDR1 and CDR2 from the germline V gene are DFQATT and SNEGSKA (reference sequence). V lost 1 base and J lost 5, with 11 bases in between.

There are a few counts of this clonotype. The rearrangement uses TRBV4-3 and TRBJ2-1; 10 nucleotides align to TRBD2. This CDR3 region has 17 residues. V shed 0 bases, J shed 4 bases, and the junction held 6 bases outside the gene matches. In germline, CDR1 is LGHNA, CDR2 YSLEER. CDR3 in amino acids: CASSQEGELAGYNEQFF. Written as DNA, the CDR3 is TGCGCCAGCAGCCAAGAAGGCGAACTAGCGGGGTACAATGAGCAGTTCTTC.

This clonotype was recorded a few times. The chain is built from TRBV20-1 and TRBJ1-5; D not resolved. V was shortened by 2 bases and J by 0 bases, with 5 bases between the two germline ends. CDR1 and CDR2 from the germline V gene are DFQATT and SNEGSKA (reference sequence). This CDR3 has 13 amino acids. CDR3 residues: CSARYDSNQPQHF. Written as DNA, the CDR3 is TGCAGTGCTAGATACGATAGCAATCAGCCCCAGCATTTT.

This sequence joins TRBV29-1 and TRBJ2-1; D may correspond to TRBD1 or TRBD2 (5 bases each). This CDR3 is 14 amino acids long. The V and J ends lost 7 bases and 4 bases respectively, with 17 bases between them. CDR1 SQVTM and CDR2 ANQGSEA come from the germline V gene. CDR3 nucleotides: TGCAGCGCCCAGGTGGGGGAGTTGTACAATGAGCAGTTCTTC. Amino acid sequence: CSAQVGELYNEQFF.

The rearrangement joins TRBV5-1 to TRBJ2-2; the match to TRBD1 covers 9 bases. V lost 0 bases, J lost 5 bases, and 5 bases stayed unmatched. CDR1 SGHRS and CDR2 YFSETQ come from the germline V gene. The CDR3 totals 16 residues. This CDR3 is CASSLDWTGATGELFF. CDR3 sequence (DNA): TGCGCCAGCAGCTTGGACTGGACAGGGGCAACCGGGGAGCTGTTTTTT.

This clonotype was counted between two and nine times. The rearrangement links TRBV5-1 to TRBJ1-4; D unclear. This CDR3 has 14 amino acids. CDR1 is SGHRS and CDR2 is YFSETQ in the germline V gene. The ends were cut back, 0 bases at V and 6 bases at J, with 9 bases in the middle. CDR3 protein: CASSLGRQDEKLFF. CDR3 sequence (DNA): TGCGCCAGCAGCTTGGGACGCCAGGATGAAAAACTGTTTTTT.

The chain recombines TRBV5-6 with TRBJ1-2; 7 bases align to TRBD1. The V and J ends lost 4 bases and 6 bases, in that order; junction bases with no gene match: 3. CDR1 and CDR2 from the germline V gene are SGHDT and YYEEEE. CDR3 length equals 12 residues. CDR3 sequence (DNA): TGTGCCAGCAGCGTCACAGGGGATGGCTACACCTTC. It translates to CASSVTGDGYTF.